These 16 T cell receptor beta chains share one sample of origin, sequenced in a study of cytomegalovirus exposure and HLA in healthy donors. PCR employed 60 Vbeta and 13 Jbeta primers. Data came from immunoSEQ multiplex PCR; TCRdb stores just in-frame clones and leaves some out. Of 84,000 or so clones listed, over 70% are singletons. Sequences were obtained from PBMCs. The receptors stem from a boy aged 10-17 years in good health and CMV-seronegative.

The genes are TRBV5-8 and TRBJ2-7; a possible D gene is TRBD2 (6 bases). The CDR3 consists of 15 residues. Germline V lookup: CDR1 SGHTS, CDR2 YDEGEE. Trimming removed 2 bases at V and 1 base at J, with 13 bases between. The CDR3 DNA reads as TGTGCCAGCAGCTTTATGCTAGCGATATCCTACGAGCAGTACTTC. Translating gives CASSFMLAISYEQYF.

The chain carries TRBV15 and TRBJ2-7, with 11 bases aligning to TRBD1. CDR1 is LNHNV and CDR2 is YYDKDF in the germline V gene (reference sequence). V trimming: 2 bases; J trimming: 4 bases; junction bases outside the gene matches: 7. This CDR3 has 16 residues. The CDR3 here is CATSRPGTGGSYEQYF. The DNA of the CDR3 is TGTGCCACCAGCAGACCAGGGACAGGGGGATCTTACGAGCAGTACTTC.

In this sample, this clone turned up once. The rearrangement joins TRBV7-9 to TRBJ1-5; 10 positions agree with TRBD1. Germline-derived CDR1 and CDR2 are SEHNR and FQNEAQ (reference sequence). This CDR3 comprises 17 residues. Germline trimming cut 1 base from V and 3 bases from J; bases unmatched to any gene: 6. CDR3 in amino acids: CASSLDDRGHDNQPQHF. The CDR3 DNA reads TGTGCCAGCAGCTTAGACGACAGGGGGCATGACAATCAGCCCCAGCATTTT.

This sequence joins TRBV29-1 and TRBJ1-1; 9 nucleotides match TRBD1. The CDR3 totals 11 residues. J lost 7 bases, V lost 5 bases, and 2 bases had no gene match. Germline CDR1 SQVTM, CDR2 ANQGSEA. The CDR3 sequence is CSVLDRGEAFF. CDR3 in DNA: TGCAGCGTTCTGGACAGGGGTGAAGCTTTCTTT.

The chain links TRBV5-4 to TRBJ1-1; 10 bases are shared with TRBD1. The CDR3 contains 16 residues. Unmatched junction bases numbered 10, after V lost 4 bases and J lost 4 bases. Germline V lookup: CDR1 SGHNT, CDR2 YYREEE (reference sequence). For the CDR3, the DNA is TGTGCCAGCAGCCAGGGACAGGGGCTGTGGAGCACTGAAGCTTTCTTT. Its protein product is CASSQGQGLWSTEAFF.

In its sample, this clone was seen a few times. This chain connects TRBV27 to TRBJ2-7, with 10 bases aligning to TRBD2. Unmatched junction bases numbered 6, after V lost 6 bases and J lost 7 bases. The CDR3 contains 13 residues. CDR1 MNHEY and CDR2 SMNVEV come from the germline V gene (reference sequence). The CDR3 sequence: CASRLAGVGEQYF. The DNA for the CDR3 is TGTGCCAGCAGGCTAGCGGGAGTGGGTGAGCAGTACTTC.

V and J are TRBV25-1 and TRBJ1-5; no reliable D call. Per the germline V gene, CDR1 is MGHDK and CDR2 is SYGVNS. Between the trimmed V and J ends, which lost 5 bases and 0 bases, there was a span of 8 bases. The CDR3 runs to 14 residues. The CDR3 region has the DNA TGTGCCAGCAGTCTTCAGGATAGCAATCAGCCCCAGCATTTT. Its protein product is CASSLQDSNQPQHF.

The table lists this clone with a few counts. The chain joins TRBV19 to TRBJ2-7; TRBD2 agrees at 7 bases. Germline CDR1 is LNHDA and CDR2 is SQIVND (reference sequence). The CDR3 consists of 14 residues. The V gene end was trimmed by 3 bases and the J gene end by 1 base; junction bases not matched to a gene: 3. DNA of the CDR3: TGTGCCAGTAGTATTTCCGGGAGGTCCTACGAGCAGTACTTC. This translates into CASSISGRSYEQYF.

This chain connects TRBV6-1 to TRBJ1-4; D is unclear. The CDR3 covers 14 residues. CDR1 MNHNS and CDR2 SASEGT come from the germline V gene. Trimming left V 1 base short and J 7 bases short, with 10 bases between. DNA for the CDR3: TGTGCCAGCAGTGAAGACCCTACTCCTGAAAAACTGTTTTTT. This encodes CASSEDPTPEKLFF.

DNA of the CDR3: TGTGCCAGCAGTTTGGGCAGGGGAGCAGATACGCAGTATTTT. It yields the protein CASSLGRGADTQYF. The chain uses TRBV6-5 and TRBJ2-3, with D maybe TRBD1 (6 bases). Per germline, CDR1 MNHEY and CDR2 SVGAGI. The CDR3 contains 14 residues. The V and J ends lost 4 bases and 4 bases respectively, with 12 bases between them.

The chain recombines TRBV10-2 with TRBJ2-7; no firm D call. V dropped 4 bases and J dropped 0 bases, with 7 bases sitting between them. This CDR3 has 13 amino acids. CDR1 and CDR2 (germline): WSHSY, SAAADI. The CDR3: CASSVTRSYEQYF. CDR3 in DNA: TGCGCCAGCAGTGTGACACGCTCCTACGAGCAGTACTTC.

V usage is TRBV15 and J usage is TRBJ1-4, with 8 bases lining up with TRBD1. CDR1 and CDR2 (germline): LNHNV, YYDKDF (reference sequence). CDR3 length: 14 residues. The trim removed 5 bases at V and 8 bases at J, leaving 7 bases unmatched. CDR3 DNA: TGTGCCACCAGCGGTAGGACAGGGAGAGAAAAACTGTTTTTT. Protein product: CATSGRTGREKLFF.

This chain uses TRBV9 with TRBJ2-5; 8 bases match TRBD2. This CDR3 is 15 amino acids long. Trimming removed 4 bases from V and 5 bases from J; junction bases left unmatched: 10. Looked up from germline, CDR1 is SGDLS and CDR2 is YYNGEE. CDR3 in amino acids: CASSHGVAGYETQYF. As DNA, the CDR3 is TGTGCCAGCAGCCATGGAGTAGCGGGATATGAGACCCAGTACTTC.

This clone was seen once. The chain couples TRBV9 to TRBJ1-1; D is perhaps TRBD1 (6 bases). This CDR3 contains 14 residues. Between the trimmed V and J ends, which lost 1 base and 4 bases, there was a span of 11 bases. The germline gives CDR1 SGDLS, CDR2 YYNGEE. CDR3 sequence: CASSVSGEGTEAFF. The DNA of the CDR3 is TGTGCCAGCAGCGTATCAGGGGAAGGCACTGAAGCTTTCTTT.

The chain is built from TRBV7-2 and TRBJ2-5, with 10 bases aligning to TRBD1. The ends lost 5 bases at V and 3 bases at J; junction bases unmatched: 3. This CDR3 is 14 amino acids long. Germline CDR1 reads SGHTA; CDR2 reads FQGNSA. The CDR3 nucleotides read TGTGCCAGCAGCCGCGGACAGGGGGAAGAGACCCAGTACTTC. Translated, it gives CASSRGQGEETQYF.

V is TRBV7-9 and J is TRBJ1-6; 9 positions agree with TRBD1. Germline CDR1 and CDR2: SEHNR and FQNEAQ (reference sequence). This CDR3 has 15 residues. After removal of 5 bases from V and 6 bases from J, the junction contained 5 bases not matched to a gene. This CDR3 is CASSPQTGGNSPLHF. The CDR3 region has the DNA TGTGCCAGCAGCCCACAGACAGGGGGTAATTCACCCCTCCACTTT. The whole variable domain, remainder taken from reference TRBV7-9 and TRBJ1-6, is DTGVSQNPRHKITKRGQNVTFRCDPISEHNRLYWYRQTLGQGPEFLTYFQNEAQLEKSRLLSDRFSAERPKGSFSTLEIQRTEQGDSAMYLCASSPQTGGNSPLHFGNGTRLTVT.